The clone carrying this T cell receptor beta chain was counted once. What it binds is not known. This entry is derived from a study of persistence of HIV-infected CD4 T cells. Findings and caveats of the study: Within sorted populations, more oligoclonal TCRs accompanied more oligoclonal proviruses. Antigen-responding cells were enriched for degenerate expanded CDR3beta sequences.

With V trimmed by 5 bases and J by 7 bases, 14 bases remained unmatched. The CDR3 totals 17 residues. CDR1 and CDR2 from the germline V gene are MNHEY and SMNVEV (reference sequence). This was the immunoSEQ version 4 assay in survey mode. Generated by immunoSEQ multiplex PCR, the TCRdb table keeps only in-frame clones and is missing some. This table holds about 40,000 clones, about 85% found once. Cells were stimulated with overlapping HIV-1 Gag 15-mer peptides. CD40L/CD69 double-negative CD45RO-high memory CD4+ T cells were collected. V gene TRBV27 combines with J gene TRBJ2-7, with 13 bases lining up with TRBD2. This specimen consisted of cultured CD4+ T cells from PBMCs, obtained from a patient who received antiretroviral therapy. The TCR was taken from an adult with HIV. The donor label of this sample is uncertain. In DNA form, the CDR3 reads TGTGCCAGCAGTCAAATAGTAAGACTAGCGGGGGGCCGGGAGCAGTACTTC. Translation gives CASSQIVRLAGGREQYF.